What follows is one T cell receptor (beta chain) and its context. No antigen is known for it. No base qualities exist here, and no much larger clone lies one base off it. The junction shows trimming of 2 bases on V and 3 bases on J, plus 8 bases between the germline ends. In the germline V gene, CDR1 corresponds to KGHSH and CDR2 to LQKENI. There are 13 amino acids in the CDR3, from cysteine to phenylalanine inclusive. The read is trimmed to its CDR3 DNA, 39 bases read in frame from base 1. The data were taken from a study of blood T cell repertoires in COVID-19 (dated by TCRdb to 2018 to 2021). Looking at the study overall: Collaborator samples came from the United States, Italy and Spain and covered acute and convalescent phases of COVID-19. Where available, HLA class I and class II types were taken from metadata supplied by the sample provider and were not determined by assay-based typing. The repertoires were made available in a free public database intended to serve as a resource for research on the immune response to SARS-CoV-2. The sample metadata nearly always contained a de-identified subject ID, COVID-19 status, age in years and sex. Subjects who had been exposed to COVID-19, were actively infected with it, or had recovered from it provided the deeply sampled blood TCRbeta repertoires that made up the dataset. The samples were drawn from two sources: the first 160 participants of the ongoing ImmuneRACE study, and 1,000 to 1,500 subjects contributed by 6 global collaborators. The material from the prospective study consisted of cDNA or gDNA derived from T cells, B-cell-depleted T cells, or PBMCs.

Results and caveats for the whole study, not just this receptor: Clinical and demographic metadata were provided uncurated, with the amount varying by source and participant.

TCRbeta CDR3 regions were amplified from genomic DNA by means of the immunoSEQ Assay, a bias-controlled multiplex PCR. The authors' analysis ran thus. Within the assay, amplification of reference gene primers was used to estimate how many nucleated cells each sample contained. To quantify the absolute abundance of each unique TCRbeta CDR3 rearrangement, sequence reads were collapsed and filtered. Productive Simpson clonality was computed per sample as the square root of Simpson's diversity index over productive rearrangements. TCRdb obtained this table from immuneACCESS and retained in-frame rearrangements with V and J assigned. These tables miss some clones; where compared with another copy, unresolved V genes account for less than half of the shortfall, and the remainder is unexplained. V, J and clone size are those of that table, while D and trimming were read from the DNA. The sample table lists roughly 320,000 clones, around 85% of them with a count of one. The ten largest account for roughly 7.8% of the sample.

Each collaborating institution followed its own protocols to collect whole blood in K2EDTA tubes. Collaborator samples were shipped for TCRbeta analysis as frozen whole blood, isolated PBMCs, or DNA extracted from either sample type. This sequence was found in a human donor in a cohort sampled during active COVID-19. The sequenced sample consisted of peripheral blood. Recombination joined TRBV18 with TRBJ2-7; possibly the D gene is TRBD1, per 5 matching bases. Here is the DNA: TGTGCCAGCTCACCAGGACACGTCTACGAGCAGTACTTC. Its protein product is CASSPGHVYEQYF. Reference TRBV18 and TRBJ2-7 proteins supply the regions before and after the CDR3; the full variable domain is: NAGVMQNPRHLVRRRGQEARLRCSPMKGHSHVYWYRQLPEEGLKFMVYLQKENIIDESGMPKERFSAEFPKEGPSILRIQQVVRGDSAAYFCASSPGHVYEQYFGPGTRLTVT.